Below, one TCR beta chain is given with its context. Its target is unknown. One junction end disagrees with the germline gene, perhaps due to a read error. The data were taken from a study of blood T cells in healthy people across ages. Study-wide points: There were more naive CD4+ cells and higher diversity in long-lived donors than in aged donors. Observed TCR beta diversity showed a strong correlation with the percentage of naive T cells as measured by flow cytometry.

This CDR3 region has 13 residues. Germline CDR1 is MGHRA and CDR2 is YSYEKL. Primers used in a second PCR of about 7 to 12 cycles were a sample-barcoded 5' primer and a J-beta primer mix. From the 5' RACE reads, TCRdb called clonotypes with MiXCR, one entry per CDR3 protein. The table has about 730,000 distinct CDR3 sequences, roughly 41% seen once. The sample was blood. The V and J genes are TRBV4-1 and TRBJ2-5; D gene ambiguous. The TCR originated in a woman aged 55-69 years in good health. CDR3 DNA sequence: TGTGCCAGCAGCGTAGGTGATTTCGAGACCCAGTACTTC. This encodes CASSVGDFETQYF.